The source of this TCR beta chain is a study of regulatory T cells in long-lasting Graves disease. Time point: newly diagnosed GD, antithyroid drugs for less than 3 months. The TCR library used RNA extracted from PBMCs. Patients hailed from an endocrinology department in Xi'an, China. Researchers made TCR beta libraries by using iRepertoire HTBI primers and running Arm-PCR on CDR3 regions. In TCRdb, the multiplex PCR reads were re-called with MiXCR into one record per CDR3 protein. The table includes hundreds of thousands of distinct CDR3 sequences, approximately 13% detected once. The CDR3 runs 15 residues. Germline loops: CDR1 MNHNS, CDR2 SASEGT. Trimming took 6 bases from V and 8 from J; bases not matched to a gene: 11. The sample also formed part of further work on T cells in Graves' hyperthyroidism and ophthalmopathy.

The source of this sequence is a man aged 25 to 40 with Graves disease. The material was peripheral blood mononuclear cells (PBMCs), obtained at new diagnosis, from a patient treated with antithyroid drugs. V gene TRBV6-1 combines with J gene TRBJ2-1; 9 bases are a match to TRBD1. In nucleotides, the CDR3 is TGTGCCAGCAGAAACAGGGGGCTCCGCGTTGATGAGCAGTTCTTC. As protein: CASRNRGLRVDEQFF.